This TCR beta chain came from a study of blood T cells in healthy people across ages. Study as a whole: Through template switching, about one barcoded beta molecule was captured per two T cells, as measured in model experiments. Study results and limitations: Compared with aged donors, long-lived donors showed fewer expanded clones, suggesting selection. As naive T cell percentage varied, TCR beta diversity correlated strongly with it. Any changes in expanded clonotypes were possibly confounded, as donor CMV status remained unknown.

The second PCR ran roughly 6 to 11 cycles with a sample-barcoded 5' primer and J-beta primers. TCRdb independently ran MiXCR on the 5' RACE reads; one entry per CDR3 protein. The sample includes 1.6 million or so distinct CDR3 sequences, roughly 30% of them seen just once. As for this clonotype: Its antigen is undetermined.

This TCR came from a woman aged 25-40 years in good health. Sequencing input: blood.

CDR3 nucleotide sequence: TGCAGTGCTCTCGGGGAAGGCCCCTACGAGCAGTACTTC. Protein sequence: CSALGEGPYEQYF. This sequence joins TRBV20-1 and TRBJ2-7; a possible D gene is TRBD2 (5 bases). Germline V gives CDR1 DFQATT, CDR2 SNEGSKA (reference sequence). The CDR3 is 13 residues long. V was trimmed by 5 bases and J by 2 bases, leaving 13 bases between them.